These 25 T cell receptor beta chains share one sample of origin, sequenced in a study of post-analysis software for immune sequencing data. Included in the TCR beta cDNA libraries were unique molecular identifiers. Each CDR3 protein is one row after TCRdb ran MiXCR on the PCR reads. This table has 650,000 to 850,000 distinct CDR3 sequences, 46% appearing once. Whole-study results and caveats: Patients used several TRBV segments, including TRBV5-6, TRBV5-1 and TRBV20-1, more often than controls.

Their target antigens are unknown. The sequenced material came from blood. Receptors were obtained from a girl aged 5 to 17 with multiple sclerosis.

This rearrangement joins TRBV7-9 to TRBJ2-1, with D perhaps TRBD2 (5 bases). Germline lookup yields CDR1 SEHNR and CDR2 FQNEAQ (reference sequence). The CDR3 sequence is 13 residues long. The V end was cut by 11 bases, the J end by 0 bases, with 11 bases between. The DNA of the CDR3 is TGTGCCGTCGGGAAGAGCTCCTACAATGAGCAGTTCTTC. Protein: CAVGKSSYNEQFF.

This clonotype has more than one count but fewer than ten. The CDR3 reads CASRGLARDTQYF. The CDR3 nucleotides read TGTGCCAGCAGGGGACTAGCTCGAGATACGCAGTATTTT. The V gene is TRBV6-5, the J gene TRBJ2-3, with TRBD2 matching 9 bases. This CDR3 region has 13 residues. In germline, CDR1 is MNHEY, CDR2 SVGAGI. Trimming removed 6 bases from V and 5 bases from J; junction bases left unmatched: 3.

The rearrangement links TRBV20-1 to TRBJ2-7; the D is unclear. The CDR3 covers 13 residues. Germline loops: CDR1 DFQATT, CDR2 SNEGSKA (reference sequence). V was pared by 2 bases and J by 5 bases, with 13 bases between. Here the CDR3 reads CSARRNLGDEQYF. As DNA, the CDR3 is TGCAGTGCTAGACGCAACCTGGGCGACGAGCAGTACTTC.

CDR3: CASSVEGQGRYGYTF. For the CDR3, the DNA is TGTGCCAGCAGCGTAGAAGGCCAGGGCAGATATGGCTACACCTTC. The chain carries TRBV9 and TRBJ1-2; a weak D match, TRBD1 (5 bases). Trimming left V 0 bases short and J 5 bases short, with 14 bases between. The germline V gene has CDR1 SGDLS and CDR2 YYNGEE. This CDR3 has 15 residues. The full variable domain, its missing parts supplied by reference TRBV9 and TRBJ1-2, is DSGVTQTPKHLITATGQRVTLRCSPRSGDLSVYWYQQSLDQGLQFLIQYYNGEERAKGNILERFSAQQFPDLHSELNLSSLELGDSALYFCASSVEGQGRYGYTFGSGTRLTVV.

This chain connects TRBV20-1 to TRBJ2-5; no clear D. Germline CDR1 reads DFQATT; CDR2 reads SNEGSKA (reference sequence). Trimming cost V 1 base and J 3 bases, with 18 bases left between them. CDR3 length: 16 amino acids. CDR3 in DNA: TGCAGTGCTAGAGGTGGGATACAACTATGGGAAGAGACCCAGTACTTC. Its translation: CSARGGIQLWEETQYF.

This clonotype showed up just once. V usage is TRBV7-9 and J usage is TRBJ1-1; D is undetermined. V lost 3 bases to trimming and J lost 0 bases, with 11 bases between them. The CDR3 is 15 amino acids. CDR1 SEHNR and CDR2 FQNEAQ come from the germline V gene (reference sequence). CDR3 sequence reads: CASSLPPGVNTEAFF. The CDR3, as DNA: TGTGCCAGCAGCTTGCCCCCGGGCGTGAACACTGAAGCTTTCTTT.

The gene calls are TRBV7-2 and TRBJ2-3; 10 bases are shared with TRBD1. The CDR3 length is 16 residues. The V and J ends lost 4 bases and 7 bases, in that order; junction bases with no gene match: 11. Germline V gives CDR1 SGHTA, CDR2 FQGNSA. CDR3 loop: CASSSPRDRGWHTQYF. The CDR3 coding sequence is TGTGCCAGCAGCTCTCCCCGGGACAGGGGTTGGCATACGCAGTATTTT.

This clonotype has only a few counts. J is TRBJ2-1 and V is TRBV20-1; no clear D gene. V lost 8 bases, J lost 5 bases, and 16 bases lay in between. This CDR3 region has 13 residues. CDR1 DFQATT and CDR2 SNEGSKA come from the germline V gene (reference sequence). This chain's CDR3 is CSPGKPTDNEQFF. DNA of the CDR3: TGCAGTCCTGGGAAGCCCACCGACAATGAGCAGTTCTTC.

The CDR3 region has the DNA TGTGCCAGCAGCTTAGTAGGGGGCATCGAGCAGTACTTC. Translation: CASSLVGGIEQYF. The rearrangement joins TRBV11-2 to TRBJ2-7, with 7 nucleotides matching TRBD1. There are 13 residues in the CDR3. Germline V gene lookup returns CDR1 SGHAT and CDR2 FQNNGV. J gave up 6 bases and V 1 base, and 3 bases lay outside the gene matches.

The V and J genes are TRBV30 and TRBJ1-2; possibly TRBD1 for D (5 bases). The CDR3 consists of 14 residues. V was trimmed by 1 base and J by 2 bases, leaving 11 bases between them. The germline V gene encodes CDR1 GTSNPN and CDR2 SVGIG (reference sequence). The CDR3 loop is CAWSAVRENYGYTF. CDR3 DNA sequence: TGTGCCTGGAGTGCGGTCAGGGAAAACTATGGCTACACCTTC.

The chain employs TRBV20-1 and TRBJ2-7; D uncertain. The ends were cut back, 0 bases at V and 4 bases at J, with 10 bases in the middle. The CDR3 spans 13 residues. Germline CDR1 reads DFQATT; CDR2 reads SNEGSKA (reference sequence). DNA for the CDR3: TGCAGTGCTAGAGATCCCCGGCTTTACGAGCAGTACTTC. It encodes CSARDPRLYEQYF.

This clonotype was observed a few times. The chain links TRBV7-2 to TRBJ2-7; D remains ambiguous. The CDR3 has 13 residues. V lost 4 bases, J lost 4 bases, and 11 bases lay in between. Per the germline V gene, CDR1 is SGHTA and CDR2 is FQGNSA. CDR3 amino acids: CASSSAELYEQYF. CDR3 sequence (DNA): TGTGCCAGCAGCTCGGCGGAACTGTACGAGCAGTACTTC.

This rearrangement joins TRBV6-2 or TRBV6-3 to TRBJ1-1; the D gene is possibly TRBD1 (5 bases). V lost 6 bases, J lost 3 bases, and 14 bases lay in between. Germline values: CDR1 MNHEY, CDR2 SVGEGT. The CDR3 has 14 residues. CDR3 sequence: CASRNAGGDTEAFF. CDR3 DNA: TGTGCCAGCAGAAACGCCGGGGGGGACACTGAAGCTTTCTTT.

This chain connects TRBV29-1 to TRBJ1-1, with D perhaps TRBD1 (5 bases). Per the germline V gene, CDR1 is SQVTM and CDR2 is ANQGSEA. Trimming pared 3 bases from V and 1 base from J, leaving 9 bases between. This CDR3 is built from 13 residues. The CDR3 DNA follows: TGCAGCGTTGATTTCGGGGGGAACACTGAAGCTTTCTTT. It codes for CSVDFGGNTEAFF.

This clonotype was seen a handful of times. This chain joins TRBV7-6 and TRBJ2-3; D call uncertain. Trimming shortened V by 2 bases and J by 0 bases, and 15 bases separated the two germline ends. Germline V CDR1 and CDR2: SGHVS, FNYEAQ. The CDR3 extends over 17 amino acids. CDR3 in DNA: TGTGCCAGCAGCTTACTAGGACCCCATGGCAGCACAGATACGCAGTATTTT. Its protein is CASSLLGPHGSTDTQYF.

The chain employs TRBV7-8 and TRBJ2-3; maybe TRBD1 (5 bases). The CDR3 sequence is 14 residues long. The V end was cut by 5 bases, the J end by 8 bases, with 17 bases between. CDR1 is SGHVS, CDR2 FQNEAQ, per germline. CDR3 sequence reads: CASSPIITGITQYF. DNA for the CDR3: TGTGCCAGCAGCCCCATAATCACAGGAATTACGCAGTATTTT.

This sequence joins TRBV15 and TRBJ2-7; D gene uncertain. This CDR3 region has 15 residues. V was shortened by 5 bases and J by 3 bases, with 17 bases between the two germline ends. CDR1 is LNHNV and CDR2 is YYDKDF in the germline V gene (reference sequence). The CDR3 reads CATSDGKTGNYEQYF. DNA of the CDR3: TGTGCCACCAGCGACGGAAAAACTGGGAACTACGAGCAGTACTTC.

In its sample, this clonotype was seen a few times. The chain recombines TRBV7-9 with TRBJ1-2, with 8 bases lining up with TRBD1. V shed 8 bases, J shed 4 bases, and the junction held 3 bases outside the gene matches. The CDR3 has 12 amino acids. Per germline, CDR1 SEHNR and CDR2 FQNEAQ (reference sequence). The CDR3 DNA reads as TGTGCCAGCCCCCAGGGGGCCTATGGCTACACCTTC. It translates to CASPQGAYGYTF.

The genes are TRBV27 and TRBJ1-5, with 7 bases lining up with TRBD1. This CDR3 region has 14 residues. Looked up from germline, CDR1 is MNHEY and CDR2 is SMNVEV (reference sequence). Trimming cost V 6 bases and J 3 bases; bases outside gene matches: 5. The CDR3: CASRPGQHNQPQHF. CDR3 DNA: TGTGCCAGCAGACCGGGACAGCACAATCAGCCCCAGCATTTT.

The V call is TRBV7-8, the J call TRBJ2-7; D may be TRBD1 (5 bases). V shed 7 bases and J shed 5 bases, with 15 bases lying between them. CDR1 and CDR2 from the germline V gene are SGHVS and FQNEAQ. This CDR3 spans 13 amino acids. The CDR3 is CASKGRGPDEQYF. CDR3 nucleotide sequence: TGTGCCAGCAAGGGTAGGGGTCCGGACGAGCAGTACTTC. The variable domain in full, completed from reference TRBV7-8 and TRBJ2-7, reads GAGVSQSPRYKVAKRGQDVALRCDPISGHVSLFWYQQALGQGPEFLTYFQNEAQLDKSGLPSDRFFAERPEGSVSTLKIQRTQQEDSAVYLCASKGRGPDEQYFGPGTRLTVT.

This clonotype was counted only a few times. The genes are TRBV10-3 and TRBJ2-7; D is possibly TRBD1 or TRBD2 (6 bases each). V gave up 11 bases and J gave up 5 bases, with 13 bases separating them. CDR1 is ENHRY and CDR2 is SYGVKD in the germline V gene. The CDR3 covers 11 residues. The CDR3 region is CASRGVNEQYF. The CDR3 DNA follows: TGTGCCTCAAGGGGGGTTAACGAGCAGTACTTC.

This chain joins TRBV20-1 and TRBJ2-5, with no clear D. The CDR3 totals 14 residues. Germline CDR1 DFQATT, CDR2 SNEGSKA (reference sequence). V was shortened by 3 bases and J by 5 bases, with 16 bases between the two germline ends. In DNA, the CDR3 is TGCAGTGCTAGGGTCAAGGGTTTCGGGGAGACCCAGTACTTC. Amino acids: CSARVKGFGETQYF.

This clonotype turned up a few times. This chain joins TRBV24-1 and TRBJ2-3; D gene uncertain. Germline V gene data show CDR1 as KGHDR and CDR2 as SFDVKD. This CDR3 region has 14 residues. Trimming cost V 4 bases and J 5 bases, with 12 bases left between them. DNA of the CDR3: TGTGCCACCAGTGAGTGGGCAGGCAAAGATACGCAGTATTTT. Its translation: CATSEWAGKDTQYF.

The rearrangement joins TRBV5-1 to TRBJ2-1; 13 positions agree with TRBD2. Per the germline V gene, CDR1 is SGHRS and CDR2 is YFSETQ. J gave up 0 bases and V 0 bases, and 12 bases lay outside the gene matches. The length of the CDR3 is 21 residues. The DNA of the CDR3 is TGCGCCAGCAGCTTGGGCCTGACTAGCGGGAGGTCCCAGAGCTCCTACAATGAGCAGTTCTTC. Its protein product is CASSLGLTSGRSQSSYNEQFF.

The rearrangement joins TRBV29-1 to TRBJ2-3; the match to TRBD2 covers 16 bases. Germline CDR1 SQVTM, CDR2 ANQGSEA. The J segment lost 4 bases and the V segment lost 7 bases, leaving 14 bases of the junction unmatched. The CDR3 spans 18 residues. This CDR3 is CSAGPGTSGRAVADTQYF. CDR3 nucleotide sequence: TGCAGCGCCGGGCCCGGGACTAGCGGGAGGGCCGTGGCAGATACGCAGTATTTT.